One and the same sample provided the 10 T cell receptor beta chains below, sequenced in a study of OX40 agonist ivuxolimab in advanced cancers. The method was immunoSEQ multiplex PCR; TCRdb's version includes in-frame clones alone and lacks a portion of them. The top ten clones hold roughly 4.1% of a sample with 66,000 or so clones, around 82% of them seen once. This specimen was CD4+ or CD8+ T cells sorted from blood, taken in a trial of the OX40 agonist ivuxolimab. The receptors derive from an adult with an advanced solid tumor such as melanoma, head and neck, liver or kidney cancer.

V usage is TRBV23-1 and J usage is TRBJ1-1; possible D gene TRBD1, 5 bases. TRBV23-1 is filed as an ORF, its function uncertain. The CDR3 length is 17 residues. V gave up 2 bases and J gave up 9 bases, with 25 bases separating them. For the CDR3, the DNA is TGCGCCAGCAGTCAAGACCGGGGGAGCTTTTCCTCATCCCAAGCTTTCTTT. It codes for CASSQDRGSFSSSQAFF.

The chain uses TRBV5-4 and TRBJ2-3; D is ambiguous. The ends were cut back, 0 bases at V and 5 bases at J, with 10 bases in the middle. There are 14 residues in the CDR3. Germline values: CDR1 SGHNT, CDR2 YYREEE (reference sequence). The CDR3 sequence is CASSLGAPRDTQYF. CDR3 nucleotides: TGTGCCAGCAGCTTGGGGGCGCCTCGAGATACGCAGTATTTT.

V is TRBV6-6 and J is TRBJ2-7; D remains unclear. CDR3 size: 12 residues. V lost 2 bases, J lost 6 bases, and 8 bases lay in between. From germline, CDR1 is MNHNY and CDR2 SVGAGI (reference sequence). CDR3 sequence: CASSYPTPEQYF. The CDR3 region has the DNA TGTGCCAGCAGTTACCCCACGCCCGAGCAGTACTTC.

The chain employs TRBV7-8 and TRBJ1-1, with D hard to call. The ends were cut back, 0 bases at V and 4 bases at J, with 6 bases in the middle. Germline V gives CDR1 SGHVS, CDR2 FQNEAQ. CDR3 size: 13 residues. CDR3: CASSLAPGTEAFF. CDR3 nucleotide sequence: TGTGCCAGCAGCTTAGCCCCTGGCACTGAAGCTTTCTTT.

The J gene is TRBJ1-2, the V gene TRBV28, with D perhaps matching TRBD1 (5 bases). Germline V lookup: CDR1 MDHEN, CDR2 SYDVKM. Trimming took off 10 bases at V and 4 bases at J, with 16 bases between the two ends. The CDR3 is 13 amino acids. CDR3 sequence reads: CATQTAVSYGYTF. DNA of the CDR3: TGTGCCACCCAGACAGCCGTTTCCTATGGCTACACCTTC.

The gene calls are TRBV9 and TRBJ1-1, with a possible D match to TRBD1 (6 bases). The CDR3 is 14 residues long. Trimming removed 2 bases from V and 5 bases from J, with 13 bases in between. The germline CDR1 and CDR2 sequences are SGDLS and YYNGEE. The CDR3 DNA reads TGTGCCAGCAGCGTTGGCAGGGGAGAGACTGAAGCTTTCTTT. Protein product: CASSVGRGETEAFF. Filled out from reference TRBV9 and TRBJ1-1, the complete variable domain reads DSGVTQTPKHLITATGQRVTLRCSPRSGDLSVYWYQQSLDQGLQFLIQYYNGEERAKGNILERFSAQQFPDLHSELNLSSLELGDSALYFCASSVGRGETEAFFGQGTRLTVV.

The CDR3 spells CASSEVAQAHGYTF. The CDR3 DNA sequence: TGTGCCAGCAGTGAAGTGGCTCAGGCTCATGGCTACACCTTC. The chain uses TRBV28 and TRBJ1-2; D gene uncertain. The CDR3 covers 14 residues. Trimming cost V 5 bases and J 6 bases, with 16 bases left between them. The V gene's germline CDR1 is MDHEN and CDR2 SYDVKM.

J is TRBJ2-7 and V is TRBV4-1; the match to TRBD2 covers 13 bases. The CDR3 spans 16 residues. CDR1 and CDR2 from the germline V gene are MGHRA and YSYEKL. V dropped 0 bases and J dropped 1; count of bases not matched to a gene: 0. The CDR3 here is CASSQEGLAGSYEQYF. CDR3 sequence (DNA): TGCGCCAGCAGCCAAGAGGGACTAGCGGGGTCCTACGAGCAGTACTTC.

As concerns this clone: The sample carries other DNA sequences with the same CDR3. V gene TRBV7-8 combines with J gene TRBJ1-2, with D maybe TRBD1 (6 bases). Germline V gene sequence: CDR1 SGHVS, CDR2 FQNEAQ. Trimming shortened V by 5 bases and J by 2 bases, and 9 bases separated the two germline ends. The CDR3 has 13 amino acids. The CDR3 DNA reads TGTGCCAGCAGCCCCGACAGGAACTATGGCTACACCTTC. Its protein is CASSPDRNYGYTF.

This clone is a singleton in its sample. CDR3 protein: CASRFGKEKLFF. CDR3 in DNA: TGTGCCAGCAGGTTTGGAAAAGAAAAACTGTTTTTT. The chain joins TRBV6-5 to TRBJ1-4; D is unclear. This CDR3 is built from 12 residues. The germline V and J ends were trimmed by 6 bases and 8 bases, with 10 bases remaining between them. The germline V gene has CDR1 MNHEY and CDR2 SVGAGI.